These 13 T cell receptor beta chains were sequenced from one sample in a study of T cell changes during pregnancy in multiple sclerosis. Data came from immunoSEQ multiplex PCR; TCRdb stores just in-frame clones and leaves some out. The sample gives tens of thousands of clones, about 92% of which show up once; less than 3.5% is in the top ten. The sequencing used peripheral blood, collected in the third trimester of pregnancy. The receptor source for this set is a female donor in good health, enrolled as a control in a pregnancy study.

The rearrangement uses TRBV7-9 and TRBJ1-1; 8 nucleotides match TRBD1. Trimming cost V 5 bases and J 4 bases; bases outside gene matches: 6. Germline values: CDR1 SEHNR, CDR2 FQNEAQ (reference sequence). This CDR3 spans 14 amino acids. The CDR3 region is CASSARGLSTEAFF. CDR3 nucleotide sequence: TGTGCCAGCAGCGCCAGGGGGCTTAGCACTGAAGCTTTCTTT.

The chain links TRBV29-1 to TRBJ1-1; a weak D match, TRBD1 (5 bases). V was clipped by 1 base and J by 4 bases, with 7 bases between them. Germline CDR1 SQVTM, CDR2 ANQGSEA. This CDR3 has 12 amino acids. CDR3 sequence reads: CSVEAGFTEAFF. CDR3 in DNA: TGCAGCGTTGAAGCAGGGTTCACTGAAGCTTTCTTT.

The sample holds one count of this clone. The gene calls are TRBV28 and TRBJ2-7, with 9 bases matching TRBD1. Germline V CDR1 and CDR2: MDHEN, SYDVKM. The junction had 8 bases not matched to a gene; V was cut back by 5 bases and J by 3 bases. CDR3 length: 15 amino acids. The chain's CDR3 is CASSTPTGGNYEQYF. The CDR3 coding sequence is TGTGCCAGCAGTACCCCGACAGGGGGTAACTACGAGCAGTACTTC.

This clone was counted between two and nine times. The J gene is TRBJ1-5, the V gene TRBV15; the D gene is possibly TRBD1 (5 bases). Germline CDR1 and CDR2: LNHNV and YYDKDF (reference sequence). Trimming cost V 1 base and J 0 bases, with 16 bases left between them. The CDR3 has 18 amino acids. The DNA of the CDR3 is TGTGCCACCAGCAGAGTGCGGGGGGGTGTGGATAGCAATCAGCCCCAGCATTTT. Encoded protein: CATSRVRGGVDSNQPQHF.

The V gene is TRBV5-5, the J gene TRBJ1-4; no reliable D call. This CDR3 has 16 residues. In germline, CDR1 is SGHKS, CDR2 YYEKEE (reference sequence). Trimming stripped 0 bases from V and 1 base from J, with 10 bases between. CDR3 in DNA: TGTGCCAGCAGCTTGGTGGGGAGGGAAACTAATGAAAAACTGTTTTTT. Translation gives CASSLVGRETNEKLFF.

The chain has TRBV6-8 and TRBJ1-5; TRBD1 might be the D (6 bases). Germline values: CDR1 MNHGY, CDR2 SAAAGT. The V and J ends lost 7 bases and 5 bases respectively, with 12 bases between them. The CDR3 consists of 13 residues. The CDR3 loop is CASTTGRDQPQHF. CDR3 coding DNA: TGTGCCAGCACAACAGGGAGGGATCAGCCCCAGCATTTT.

The gene calls are TRBV11-2 and TRBJ2-7, with D unresolved. The CDR3 sequence is 14 residues long. Germline V gene data show CDR1 as SGHAT and CDR2 as FQNNGV. Trimming removed 6 bases at V and 1 base at J, with 13 bases between. This CDR3 is CASSRAEVSYEQYF. The CDR3 DNA follows: TGTGCCAGCAGTCGCGCTGAGGTTTCCTACGAGCAGTACTTC.

J is TRBJ1-6 and V is TRBV28; D gene ambiguous. Per germline, CDR1 MDHEN and CDR2 SYDVKM. The CDR3 consists of 14 residues. V gave up 8 bases and J gave up 5 bases, with 13 bases separating them. The CDR3 sequence is CASLIGGHNSPLHF. CDR3 DNA sequence: TGTGCCAGCCTAATCGGCGGGCATAATTCACCCCTCCACTTT.

The chain carries TRBV6-4 and TRBJ2-2; D might be TRBD1 (6 bases). With 6 bases removed from V and 3 bases from J, the gap between germline ends came to 14 bases. Germline CDR1 is MRHNA and CDR2 is SNTAGT. The CDR3 contains 15 residues. CDR3 sequence (DNA): TGTGCCAGCAGAAACCAGGGGTCGGACACCGGGGAGCTGTTTTTT. It yields the protein CASRNQGSDTGELFF.

This chain joins TRBV6-5 and TRBJ2-7; D may be TRBD2 (5 bases). The ends were cut back, 0 bases at V and 6 bases at J, with 18 bases in the middle. Per germline, CDR1 MNHEY and CDR2 SVGAGI. This CDR3 spans 16 amino acids. CDR3 amino acids: CASSYSLGGRATEQYF. In nucleotides, the CDR3 is TGTGCCAGCAGTTACTCGCTTGGCGGGCGAGCCACCGAGCAGTACTTC.

The genes are TRBV21-1 and TRBJ2-7; the table's TRBD1 call for D was not verified on the DNA. TRBV21-1 is assigned pseudogene status. The CDR3 is 13 residues long. The CDR3 loop reads CASSNRVVDEQYF. CDR3 nucleotide sequence: TGTGCCAGCAGCAACAGGGTTGTTGACGAGCAGTACTTC.

The V call is TRBV11-1, the J call TRBJ2-4, with 11 bases that match TRBD1. Germline lookup yields CDR1 SGHAT and CDR2 FQDESV (reference sequence). V dropped 0 bases and J dropped 9; count of bases not matched to a gene: 10. CDR3 length: 17 residues. CDR3 nucleotide sequence: TGTGCCAGCAGCTTAGCAGGACAGGGGGCAAGTATAGGCATTCAGTACTTC. Translating gives CASSLAGQGASIGIQYF.

V and J are TRBV7-8 and TRBJ1-1; 7 nucleotides match TRBD1. Looked up from germline, CDR1 is SGHVS and CDR2 is FQNEAQ. V was pared by 1 base and J by 4 bases, with 6 bases of the junction left unmatched. The CDR3 covers 15 residues. As DNA, the CDR3 is TGTGCCAGCAGCTTAGTACGGACAGGTGGCACTGAAGCTTTCTTT. Amino acids: CASSLVRTGGTEAFF.